A single sample gave rise to the 6 T cell receptor beta chains below, sequenced in a study of blood T cell repertoires in COVID-19. Sequenced by immunoSEQ multiplex PCR; TCRdb stores in-frame clones only, minus some. The table lists 200,000 to 250,000 clones, 65% to 90% of them singletons. Sample: peripheral blood. All receptors derive from a man in his fifties or sixties with COVID-19, enrolled during active disease.

The CDR3 loop reads CASTSGANTGELFF. The DNA for the CDR3 is TGTGCCAGCACTTCGGGGGCGAACACCGGGGAGCTGTTTTTT. The genes are TRBV3-1 (or the pseudogene TRBV3-2) and TRBJ2-2, with TRBD2 as a possible D gene (6 bases). This CDR3 spans 14 amino acids. V was pared by 7 bases and J by 0 bases, with 9 bases between. Germline V gene sequence: CDR1 LGHDT, CDR2 YNNKEL (reference sequence).

The CDR3 reads CASSDDPKGGGIYEQYF. CDR3 coding DNA: TGTGCCAGCAGTGACGACCCGAAGGGCGGGGGGATCTACGAGCAGTACTTC. V is TRBV2 and J is TRBJ2-7, with 8 bases aligning to TRBD2. The germline V gene has CDR1 SNHLY and CDR2 FYNNEI. There are 17 residues in the CDR3. V lost 3 bases, J lost 3 bases, and 13 bases stayed unmatched.

The chain uses TRBV7-9 and TRBJ1-1; 7 bases are shared with TRBD1. The CDR3 consists of 14 residues. Germline CDR1 SEHNR, CDR2 FQNEAQ (reference sequence). J lost 0 bases, V lost 5 bases, and 3 bases had no gene match. The CDR3 nucleotides read TGTGCCAGCAGCACCGACAGGGTGAACACTGAAGCTTTCTTT. Residues: CASSTDRVNTEAFF.

This clone has only a few counts. V usage is TRBV7-9 and J usage is TRBJ1-4; 7 positions match TRBD1. The germline CDR1 and CDR2 sequences are SEHNR and FQNEAQ (reference sequence). Trimming cost V 5 bases and J 7 bases; bases outside gene matches: 10. CDR3 size: 15 residues. The CDR3 DNA sequence: TGTGCCAGCAGCCAGCAGACAGGGTCGAGTGAAAAACTGTTTTTT. Its protein is CASSQQTGSSEKLFF.

The chain links TRBV6-2 or TRBV6-3 to TRBJ2-7, with TRBD1 identical over 10 bases. The CDR3 sequence is 18 residues long. Trimming at V came to 0 bases and at J to 5 bases, leaving 13 bases not matched to a gene. CDR1 and CDR2 from the germline V gene are MNHEY and SVGEGT. CDR3 loop: CASSYSRFLGTGVDEQYF. In DNA form, the CDR3 reads TGTGCCAGCAGTTACTCGAGGTTTCTCGGGACAGGGGTGGACGAGCAGTACTTC.

The chain combines TRBV2 with TRBJ1-5; 9 bases map to TRBD1. Germline CDR1 and CDR2: SNHLY and FYNNEI. Trimming removed 3 bases from V and 16 bases from J; junction bases left unmatched: 10. The CDR3 is 13 residues long. CDR3 amino acids: CASSEIPDRGLHF. The CDR3 DNA follows: TGTGCCAGCAGTGAGATACCGGACAGGGGATTACATTTT.